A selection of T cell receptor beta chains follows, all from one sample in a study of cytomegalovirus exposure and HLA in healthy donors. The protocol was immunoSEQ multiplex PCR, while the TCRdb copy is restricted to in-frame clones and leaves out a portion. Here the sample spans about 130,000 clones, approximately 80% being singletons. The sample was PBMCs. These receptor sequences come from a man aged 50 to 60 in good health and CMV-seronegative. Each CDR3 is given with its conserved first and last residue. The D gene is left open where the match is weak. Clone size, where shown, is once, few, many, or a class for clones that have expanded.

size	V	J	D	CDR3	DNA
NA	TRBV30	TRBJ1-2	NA	CAWLRLPYGYTF	TGTGCCTGGCTCAGGCTTCCCTATGGCTACACCTTC
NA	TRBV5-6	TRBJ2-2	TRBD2	CASSFTSGGNTGELFF	TGTGCCAGCAGCTTCACTAGCGGGGGAAACACCGGGGAGCTGTTTTTT
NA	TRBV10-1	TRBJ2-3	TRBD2	CASSPSGGTDTQYF	TGCGCCAGCAGCCCCAGCGGGGGGACAGATACGCAGTATTTT
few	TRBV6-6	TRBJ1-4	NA	CASSYVLQINEKLFF	TGTGCCAGCAGTTATGTTTTGCAGATTAATGAAAAACTGTTTTTT
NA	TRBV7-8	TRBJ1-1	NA	CASSWRVYGDTEAFF	TGTGCCAGCAGCTGGAGGGTCTACGGGGACACTGAAGCTTTCTTT
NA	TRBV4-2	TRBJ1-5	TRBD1	CASSQEETGQQPQHF	TGTGCCAGCAGCCAAGAGGAGACAGGGCAACAGCCCCAGCATTTT
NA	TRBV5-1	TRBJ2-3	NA	CASSPWDNTDTQYF	TGCGCCAGCAGCCCTTGGGACAACACAGATACGCAGTATTTT
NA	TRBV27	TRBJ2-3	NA	CASSPLEVTDTQYF	TGTGCCAGCAGCCCACTAGAAGTCACAGATACGCAGTATTTT
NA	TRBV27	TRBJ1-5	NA	CASSPTQGNQPQHF	TGTGCCAGCAGCCCAACTCAGGGGAATCAGCCCCAGCATTTT
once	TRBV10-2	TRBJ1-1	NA	CASSDPGSEAFF	TGCGCCAGCAGTGACCCCGGGAGTGAAGCTTTCTTT
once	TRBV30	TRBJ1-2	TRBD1	CAWRDRDSYGYTF	TGTGCCTGGAGGGACAGGGACTCCTATGGCTACACCTTC
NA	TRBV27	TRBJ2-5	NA	CASSPRAGRMETQYF	TGTGCCAGCAGCCCCCGCGCCGGGAGAATGGAGACCCAGTACTTC
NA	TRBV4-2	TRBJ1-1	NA	CASSQDHGYTEAFF	TGTGCCAGCAGCCAAGACCACGGTTACACTGAAGCTTTCTTT
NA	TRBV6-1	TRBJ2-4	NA	CASGGNIAKNIQYF	TGTGCCAGCGGAGGGAACATAGCCAAAAACATTCAGTACTTC
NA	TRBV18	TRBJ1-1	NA	CASSPNKNTEAFF	TGTGCCAGCTCACCAAACAAGAACACTGAAGCTTTCTTT
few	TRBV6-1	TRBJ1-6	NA	CASSEVGQGRGSPLHF	TGTGCCAGCAGTGAAGTTGGGCAGGGGAGAGGTTCACCCCTCCACTTT
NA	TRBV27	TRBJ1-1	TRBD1	CASSLQGAPSTEAFF	TGTGCCAGCAGTTTACAGGGGGCGCCGAGCACTGAAGCTTTCTTT
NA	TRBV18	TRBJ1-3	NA	CASSPPESMPGNTIYF	TGTGCCAGCTCACCACCCGAGTCAATGCCAGGAAACACCATATATTTT
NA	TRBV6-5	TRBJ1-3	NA	CASSYYRPSSGNTIYF	TGTGCCAGCAGTTACTACAGGCCTAGCTCTGGAAACACCATATATTTT
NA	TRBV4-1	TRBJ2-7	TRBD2	CASSQVSGGENEQYF	TGCGCCAGCAGCCAAGTAAGCGGGGGGGAAAACGAGCAGTACTTC
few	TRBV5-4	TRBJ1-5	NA	CASSQNRQGSNQPQHF	TGTGCCAGCAGCCAAAACAGGCAGGGGAGCAATCAGCCCCAGCATTTT
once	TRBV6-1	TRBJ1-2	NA	CASSETPWEGYTF	TGTGCCAGCAGTGAAACACCCTGGGAGGGCTACACCTTC
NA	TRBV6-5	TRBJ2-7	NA	CASSYSWAKPQEEQYF	TGTGCCAGCAGTTACTCTTGGGCAAAGCCTCAGGAAGAGCAGTACTTC
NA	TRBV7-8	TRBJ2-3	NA	CASSLGRGGWTDTQYF	TGTGCCAGCAGCTTAGGGAGGGGGGGGTGGACAGATACGCAGTATTTT
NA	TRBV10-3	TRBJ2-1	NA	CAISWVGHNEQFF	TGTGCCATCAGTTGGGTGGGCCACAATGAGCAGTTCTTC
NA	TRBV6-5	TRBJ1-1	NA	CASSSLTGNTEAFF	TGTGCCAGCAGCTCCCTGACAGGGAACACTGAAGCTTTCTTT
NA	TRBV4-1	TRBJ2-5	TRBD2	CASSQISGVTQETQYF	TGCGCCAGCAGCCAAATAAGCGGGGTGACACAAGAGACCCAGTACTTC
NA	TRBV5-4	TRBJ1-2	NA	CASSLWQGNGYTF	TGTGCCAGCAGCTTGTGGCAGGGGAATGGCTACACCTTC
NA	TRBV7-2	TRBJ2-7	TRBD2	CASSSGLAGGPGYF	TGTGCCAGCAGTTCCGGACTAGCGGGGGGGCCGGGGTACTTC
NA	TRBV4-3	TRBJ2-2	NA	CASSPGGGGRNTGELFF	TGCGCCAGCAGCCCGGGAGGCGGGGGCAGGAACACCGGGGAGCTGTTTTTT
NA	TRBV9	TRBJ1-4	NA	CASSVVAANEKLFF	TGTGCCAGCAGCGTAGTGGCGGCGAATGAAAAACTGTTTTTT
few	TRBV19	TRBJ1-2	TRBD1	CASRTGGGNYGYTF	TGTGCCAGCCGGACAGGGGGTGGGAACTATGGCTACACCTTC
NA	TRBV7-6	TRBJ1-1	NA	CASSPPWDTPGGYTEAFF	TGTGCCAGCAGCCCCCCCTGGGACACCCCAGGCGGGTACACTGAAGCTTTCTTT
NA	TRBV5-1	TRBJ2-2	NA	CASSLEGVAGELFF	TGCGCCAGCAGCTTGGAAGGGGTAGCCGGGGAGCTGTTTTTT
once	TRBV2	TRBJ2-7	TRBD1	CASSEDSGTAYEQYF	TGTGCCAGCAGTGAAGACTCCGGGACAGCCTACGAGCAGTACTTC
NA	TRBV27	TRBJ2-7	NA	CASSPAGSYSYEQYF	TGTGCCAGCAGCCCGGCCGGGTCCTACTCCTACGAGCAGTACTTC
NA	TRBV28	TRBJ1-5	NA	CASSLDARGNQPQHF	TGTGCCAGCAGTTTGGATGCCAGGGGTAATCAGCCCCAGCATTTT
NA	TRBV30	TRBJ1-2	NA	CAWSKTPMGAANYGYTF	TGTGCCTGGAGTAAAACCCCCATGGGAGCGGCTAACTATGGCTACACCTTC
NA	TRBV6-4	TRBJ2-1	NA	CASSRTGQVYNEQFF	TGTGCCAGCAGCCGTACAGGGCAGGTCTACAATGAGCAGTTCTTC
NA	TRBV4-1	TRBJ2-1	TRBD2	CASSQETGGPINEQFF	TGCGCCAGCAGCCAAGAAACGGGGGGGCCTATCAATGAGCAGTTCTTC
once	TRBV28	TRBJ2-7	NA	CASSLLGPVEQYF	TGTGCCAGCAGTTTATTGGGCCCCGTCGAGCAGTACTTC
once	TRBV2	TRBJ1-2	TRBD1	CASSRQGVRNYGYTF	TGTGCCAGCTCGAGACAGGGGGTCCGGAACTATGGCTACACCTTC
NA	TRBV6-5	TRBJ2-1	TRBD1	CASSFDRAEQFF	TGTGCCAGCAGTTTCGACAGGGCTGAGCAGTTCTTC
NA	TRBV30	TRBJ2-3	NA	CAWSWTEGTQYF	TGTGCCTGGAGCTGGACAGAGGGTACGCAGTATTTT
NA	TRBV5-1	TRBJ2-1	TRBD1	CASVGTGTGAYNEQFF	TGCGCCAGCGTAGGCACCGGGACAGGGGCATACAATGAGCAGTTCTTC
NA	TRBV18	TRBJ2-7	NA	CASSAQTLDGRGSYEQYF	TGTGCCAGCTCTGCTCAGACCCTTGACGGCAGGGGTTCCTACGAGCAGTACTTC
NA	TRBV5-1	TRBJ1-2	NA	CASSYEENYGYTF	TGCGCCAGCAGCTATGAGGAAAACTATGGCTACACCTTC
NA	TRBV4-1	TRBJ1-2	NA	CASSQGIWDSHYGYTF	TGCGCCAGCAGCCAAGGCATTTGGGACTCCCACTATGGCTACACCTTC
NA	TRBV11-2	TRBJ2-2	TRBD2	CASSLGSSGGTGELFF	TGTGCCAGCAGCTTAGGATCTAGCGGGGGCACCGGGGAGCTGTTTTTT
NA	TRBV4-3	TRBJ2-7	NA	CASSQGVGLPHEQYF	TGCGCCAGCAGCCAAGGAGTGGGACTCCCACACGAGCAGTACTTC
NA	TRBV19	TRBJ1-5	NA	CASAPGGSGQPQHF	TGTGCCAGTGCACCCGGTGGTTCGGGACAGCCCCAGCATTTT
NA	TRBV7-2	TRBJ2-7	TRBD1	CASSGRTGGSYEQYF	TGTGCCAGCAGCGGAAGGACAGGGGGCTCCTACGAGCAGTACTTC